This T cell receptor (beta chain) was captured in a study of beta chain features in type 1 diabetes. Comment on this clone: Its antigen is unidentified.

Reverse transcribing all isolated RNA meant expressed TCRB transcripts were sequenced. Using immunoSEQ multiplex PCR, the repertoire was profiled, and TCRdb retains in-frame clones only, with some absent. The sample gives roughly 140,000 clones, 10% of which show up once; 0.45% to 0.6% is in the top ten. There was one heparinised blood draw per donor, averaging roughly 110 mL. Purity above 95% was achieved in all sorted populations. Study-wide findings and caveats: Shorter TCRB CDR3s, moderately but significantly so, marked every one of the four CD4+ subsets in Type 1 diabetes patients.

This CDR3 comprises 13 residues. CDR1 and CDR2 from the germline V gene are SGHNT and YYREEE (reference sequence). With 4 bases removed from V and 3 bases from J, the gap between germline ends came to 10 bases. The sequence was collected from a young man with type 1 diabetes. Sequenced: central memory CD4+ T cells from blood. This sequence joins TRBV5-4 and TRBJ1-2, with D maybe TRBD1 (5 bases). This CDR3 reads CASSPQEHYGYTF. CDR3 nucleotide sequence: TGTGCCAGCAGCCCACAGGAGCACTATGGCTACACCTTC.